The 12 T cell receptor beta chains below come from one sample, sequenced in a study of blood T cell repertoires in COVID-19. Data came from immunoSEQ multiplex PCR; TCRdb stores just in-frame clones and leaves some out. This table has about 28,000 clones, nearly 90% appearing once. Sequencing was performed on peripheral blood. The receptors were gathered from a human donor in a cohort sampled during active COVID-19.

The V call is TRBV7-8, the J call TRBJ1-4; 9 bases fit TRBD1. CDR1 SGHVS and CDR2 FQNEAQ come from the germline V gene. The V segment lost 5 bases and the J segment 7 bases; nucleotides outside the gene matches: 5. The CDR3 loop spans 14 amino acids. CDR3 sequence (DNA): TGTGCCAGCAGCGGCGGGGGACAGGGTGAAAAACTGTTTTTT. It yields the protein CASSGGGQGEKLFF.

The genes are TRBV7-2 and TRBJ1-5; 11 bases align to TRBD1. Per the germline V gene, CDR1 is SGHTA and CDR2 is FQGNSA. V lost 5 bases, J lost 0 bases, and 9 bases stayed unmatched. The CDR3 consists of 18 residues. The CDR3 bases are TGTGCCAGCAGCGCCGCCGGGACAGGGGGATATAGCAATCAGCCCCAGCATTTT. As protein: CASSAAGTGGYSNQPQHF.

This clone showed up just a few times. V and J are TRBV7-6 and TRBJ1-6; 9 nucleotides line up with TRBD1. This CDR3 is built from 15 residues. CDR1 and CDR2 (germline): SGHVS, FNYEAQ. J gave up 7 bases and V 1 base, and 2 bases lay outside the gene matches. The CDR3 loop reads CASSLGTGVNSPLHF. The DNA of the CDR3 is TGTGCCAGCAGCTTAGGGACAGGGGTGAATTCACCCCTCCACTTT.

The chain employs TRBV19 and TRBJ1-5; 7 nucleotides match TRBD1. Germline-derived CDR1 and CDR2 are LNHDA and SQIVND (reference sequence). The length of the CDR3 is 15 residues. With 7 bases clipped from V and 6 bases from J, the junction kept 12 bases outside the gene matches. This CDR3 is CASTYSTGFGQPQHF. CDR3 DNA sequence: TGTGCCAGTACCTATTCGACAGGGTTCGGTCAGCCCCAGCATTTT. Complete variable domain (other parts from reference TRBV19 and TRBJ1-5): DGGITQSPKYLFRKEGQNVTLSCEQNLNHDAMYWYRQDPGQGLRLIYYSQIVNDFQKGDIAEGYSVSREKKESFPLTVTSAQKNPTAFYLCASTYSTGFGQPQHFGDGTRLSIL.

The chain combines TRBV4-1 with TRBJ2-1, with D tentatively TRBD2 (5 bases). CDR1 and CDR2 (germline): MGHRA, YSYEKL. Trimming removed 0 bases from V and 7 bases from J, with 16 bases in between. The CDR3 runs 16 residues. The CDR3 reads CASSQEEAGNRNEQFF. The CDR3 DNA follows: TGCGCCAGCAGCCAAGAGGAGGCAGGTAATAGAAATGAGCAGTTCTTC.

V gene TRBV7-8 combines with J gene TRBJ1-1; D not certain. Germline-derived CDR1 and CDR2 are SGHVS and FQNEAQ. CDR3 length: 15 amino acids. The V gene lost 1 base and the J gene lost 5 bases, with 14 bases spanning the gap. The CDR3: CASSLDAGANTEAFF. The DNA for the CDR3 is TGTGCCAGCAGCTTAGATGCGGGCGCGAATACTGAAGCTTTCTTT.

The rearrangement links TRBV28 to TRBJ2-1; 12 positions match TRBD2. The V gene end was trimmed by 1 base and the J gene end by 15 bases; junction bases not matched to a gene: 10. CDR3 length: 15 residues. Germline assignment: CDR1 MDHEN and CDR2 SYDVKM. The CDR3 sequence is CASSLLASGGEYRFF. In DNA, the CDR3 is TGTGCCAGCAGTTTATTGGCTAGCGGGGGGGAGTATAGGTTCTTC.

DNA for the CDR3: TGTGCCTGGAGTGTACAGGGGACGGAGAACACTGAAGCTTTCTTT. This encodes CAWSVQGTENTEAFF. The rearrangement links TRBV30 to TRBJ1-1, with TRBD1 matching over 7 bases. V gave up 0 bases and J gave up 1 base; unmatched junction bases: 5. The germline V gene has CDR1 GTSNPN and CDR2 SVGIG (reference sequence). CDR3 length: 15 residues.

The DNA of the CDR3 is TGTGCCACCTCGGACAGGGTAAACGAAAAACTGTTTTTT. It encodes CATSDRVNEKLFF. The rearrangement links TRBV19 to TRBJ1-4, with 8 bases aligning to TRBD1. Germline assignment: CDR1 LNHDA and CDR2 SQIVND (reference sequence). This CDR3 is built from 13 residues. With V trimmed by 10 bases and J by 8 bases, 9 bases remained unmatched.

This chain uses TRBV3-1 (or the pseudogene TRBV3-2) with TRBJ1-1; D gene uncertain. Trimming removed 0 bases at V and 1 base at J, with 15 bases between. The germline V gene has CDR1 LGHDT and CDR2 YNNKEL (reference sequence). This CDR3 is 17 amino acids long. CDR3 nucleotide sequence: TGTGCCAGCAGCCAAGAAATTCGAGCACCTGGGAACACTGAAGCTTTCTTT. Protein product: CASSQEIRAPGNTEAFF.

This clone was recorded once. The chain has TRBV3-1 (or the pseudogene TRBV3-2) and TRBJ2-1; 9 bases are a match to TRBD1. Per the germline V gene, CDR1 is LGHDT and CDR2 is YNNKEL (reference sequence). This CDR3 is 16 amino acids long. Trimming took 0 bases from V and 2 from J; bases not matched to a gene: 2. CDR3 in DNA: TGTGCCAGCAGCCAAGAGGACAGGGGCACCTACAATGAGCAGTTCTTC. Translation gives CASSQEDRGTYNEQFF.

There are a few counts of this clone. The chain has TRBV19 and TRBJ1-2; 9 positions agree with TRBD1. V lost 3 bases and J lost 4; bases outside the gene matches: 3. The CDR3 is made up of 14 amino acids. CDR1 and CDR2 (germline): LNHDA, SQIVND (reference sequence). As DNA, the CDR3 is TGTGCCAGTAGTATGGGGACAGGGCGCTATGGCTACACCTTC. Encoded protein: CASSMGTGRYGYTF. The full variable domain, completed using reference TRBV19 and TRBJ1-2, is DGGITQSPKYLFRKEGQNVTLSCEQNLNHDAMYWYRQDPGQGLRLIYYSQIVNDFQKGDIAEGYSVSREKKESFPLTVTSAQKNPTAFYLCASSMGTGRYGYTFGSGTRLTVV.